A single T cell receptor (beta chain) is shown here with its context. Trimming pared 2 bases from V and 8 bases from J, leaving 6 bases between. This CDR3 comprises 12 residues. The sample belongs to a study of control samples from healthy donors and cancer patients. The table came from immunoSEQ multiplex PCR; TCRdb's copy has only in-frame clones and leaves some out. The sample includes roughly 43,000 clones, around 87% of them seen just once. This TCR derives from a woman aged 60 to 75 with lung cancer. The sample was PBMCs. The genes are TRBV12-3 or TRBV12-4 and TRBJ1-4; tentatively, D is TRBD1 (5 bases). CDR3 sequence reads: CASSLNREKLFF. The CDR3 DNA is TGTGCCAGCAGTTTAAACAGGGAAAAACTGTTTTTT.